This record covers a single T cell receptor beta chain. Its antigen remains unidentified. Per-nucleotide qualities are absent, and no much larger clonotype sits a single base away. Using the deep immunoSEQ assay, TCR CDR3 regions were amplified from genomic DNA by multiplex PCR. Genomic DNA extracted from each cell subset was distributed evenly over all wells of several immunoSEQ 96-well plates, and each plate served as one replicate. For sorted subsets, each replicate PCR was loaded with around 220 ng genomic DNA, equivalent to 25,000 to 35,000 T cell genomes. Purified libraries were measured with a Qubit 3.0 fluorometer, size-checked on a Bioanalyzer 2100, and measured again with the KAPA Library Quantification kit. Every immunoSEQ 96-well plate was sequenced on a dedicated single-read 150-cycle Illumina NextSeq 550 flow cell. In the authors' own workflow: Because only junctional sequences without quality scores were contained in the immunoSEQ output, filtering matching that applied to full-length reads could not be performed. Sequences were annotated with PyIR, a Python wrapper for IgBLAST v1.9, and V/J genes and CDR3 were assigned using IMGT germline references. Reads were removed for weak V/J assignments (E-value above 1e-6), missing CDR3, stop codons, out-of-frame junctions, or ambiguous translated residues. V3J clonotypes were defined by identical inferred V gene, J gene, and CDR3 amino acid sequence. To compute the percentage overlap between repertoires, the number of shared unique clonotypes was divided by the size of the smaller repertoire. Repertoire richness was assessed with RTK rarefaction, the Chao1 estimator, and Recon v2.1 estimates of unobserved clonotypes. OLGA was used to compute generation probabilities for all TCRbeta clonotypes that the gDNA method yielded from a few donors. Sourced from immuneACCESS, this table was stored by TCRdb with only in-frame sequences that have V and J called. A share of the clones is absent; for the studies checked, an unresolved V gene accounts for under half, and the remainder has no known explanation. Clonal size and the V and J genes are those of that table, whereas D and trimming came from the DNA. This sample lists about 660,000 clones; 74% were detected once. The ten most abundant clones make up approximately 1.6% of the sample.

The V and J ends are trimmed by 0 bases and 5 bases, leaving 10 bases between them. There are 15 amino acids in the CDR3, from cysteine to phenylalanine inclusive. The entry retains the CDR3 DNA only, 45 bases that are in frame from base 1. Reading the germline V gene gives CDR1 LGHNA and CDR2 YNFKEQ. The donors were healthy, HIV-negative adults who had no recently reported acute infections or vaccinations. Every donor was a Caucasian adult residing in Nashville, Tennessee, USA. CD4+ T cells were enriched by magnetic negative selection; naive cells were then positively selected on CD45RA, and the negative fraction formed the memory subset. Blood was collected by leukapheresis, and PBMCs were isolated by Ficoll-Histopaque density gradient centrifugation and then cryopreserved in liquid nitrogen vapor phase. Purity and quantity of every magnetically sorted T cell population were checked by analytical flow cytometry. Each sorted fraction had its genomic DNA isolated and then quantified by UV absorbance on a Nanodrop 2000c.

This specimen belongs to a study of shared clonotypes between healthy human individuals (dated by TCRdb to 2018 to 2021). About the study as a whole: A few men and a couple of women, aged 18 to 49 years, made up the cohort. For each donor, CD4 naive and CD4 memory were each given three plates, CD8 naive was given two plates, and CD8 memory was given one plate. Libraries were prepared and TCR repertoires were sequenced by different laboratories using diverse techniques, in order to increase sequencing depth and limit assay-specific biases. Blood TCR repertoires of four to six healthy adults were deeply sequenced to estimate repertoire size and the extent of clonotype sharing between individuals. Leukapheresis yielded between about 0.85 and 9.5 billion PBMCs per donor. The study at large found these results: Incomplete sequencing was indicated by rarefaction of sorted-subset datasets, despite the large sequencing depth. Sampling was limited to blood, and TCR repertoires in tissue likely differ from TCR repertoires in blood. Pairwise subsampling led to the expectation that sequencing depth would affect the degree of clonotype sharing among donors. Larger estimated clonotype richness was generally found for naive subsets than for memory subsets. Compared with non-shared clonotypes, the clonotypes found in all four sorted-subset donors had higher generation probabilities. Across a few donors, approximately 4.6% of naive CD4, 3.5% of naive CD8, around 2.1% of memory CD4, and 0.3% to 0.45% of memory CD8 clonotypes were shared. The genetic and exposure-history diversity represented was limited by the small number of donors.

This sequence originates from a woman aged 25 to 39 in good health. Sample: memory CD4+ T cells sorted from blood. In light of the paper, this sample's cell subset or site label describes: CD45RA-negative fraction. The receptor chain draws on TRBV4-2 and TRBJ2-2; too little of a D gene remains to name it. The nucleotide sequence is given as TGTGCCAGCAGCCAAGATCTGGCTGGAACCGGGGAGCTGTTTTTT. This codes for CASSQDLAGTGELFF.